This TCR beta chain comes out of a study of regulatory T cells in long-lasting Graves disease. Sequencing libraries for TCR beta were prepared with iRepertoire HTBI primers and Arm-PCR of CDR3 regions. TCRdb re-called the multiplex PCR reads with MiXCR, one entry per CDR3 protein. The table lists roughly 320,000 distinct CDR3 sequences, 16% of them singletons. This clonotype was detected many times. The CDR3 sequence is 12 residues long. Germline values: CDR1 GTSNPN, CDR2 SVGIG (reference sequence). Trimming removed 1 base at V and 0 bases at J, with 4 bases between. The time point denotes: newly diagnosed GD, antithyroid drugs for less than 3 months. The TCR library was prepared using RNA isolated from PBMCs. This sample was also put to use in a study of T cells in Graves' hyperthyroidism and ophthalmopathy. As that study records: Most thyroid clonotypes with frequency above 0.001 were detected in blood.

Sequences were derived from peripheral blood mononuclear cells (PBMCs), sampled at new diagnosis, from a patient treated with antithyroid drugs. The clonotype was recovered from a man between 35 and 55 years old with Graves disease. This rearrangement joins TRBV30 to TRBJ2-7; D gene ambiguous. DNA for the CDR3: TGTGCCTGGAGTGCCTTCTCCTACGAGCAGTACTTC. Translation gives CAWSAFSYEQYF. Based on the CDR3 plus reference TRBV30 and TRBJ2-7, the full variable domain is SQTIHQWPATLVQPVGSPLSLECTVEGTSNPNLYWYRQAAGRGLQLLFYSVGIGQISSEVPQNLSASRPQDRQFILSSKKLLLSDSGFYLCAWSAFSYEQYFGPGTRLTVT.